The clone carrying this T cell receptor beta chain has ten or more counts. Its matching antigen is unknown. V was shortened by 4 bases and J by 2 bases, with 8 bases between the two germline ends. The CDR3 runs 12 residues. Germline V gene sequence: CDR1 SQVTM, CDR2 ANQGSEA. Unique molecular identifiers featured in how the TCRbeta library was prepared. TCRdb analysed the PCR reads with MiXCR anew, one entry per CDR3 protein. The sample carries approximately 150,000 distinct CDR3 sequences, around 8.8% recorded once. These data belong to a study of T-cell reconstitution after alpha-beta-depleted transplantation in children. Study results and limitations: At day 60, the high TCRbeta diversity found in some patients originated from recipient T cells and thymic progenitors that had survived. Fresh T-cell production supplied most of the T-cell counts and diversity seen one year after transplant. Roughly two months post-transplant, alpha-beta T cells reportedly originated from several hundred graft clones that had expanded.

This receptor was taken from a female patient under 10 years old who had a stem cell transplant for congenital amegakaryocytic thrombocytopenia, so the T cells may come from the graft donor. The chain combines TRBV29-1 with TRBJ2-5; the D is unclear. The sample was PBMCs, mostly from graft donor cells, taken 180 days after TCRalphabeta/CD19-depleted stem cell transplant. The CDR3 bases are TGCAGCGTTGGACGGCAGCAAGAGACCCAGTACTTC. Its protein is CSVGRQQETQYF.